These 18 T cell receptor beta chains were sequenced from one sample in a study of T cells after yellow fever vaccination. TCRdb recomputed calls from the 5' RACE reads with MiXCR, one row per CDR3 protein. In the table there are some 260,000 distinct CDR3 sequences, around 5.2% of which are singletons. The source material was CD4+ T cells sorted from PBMCs, sampled on the day of the yellow fever booster vaccination. These receptors all stem from a man aged 18 to 35 who received the YFV17D yellow fever vaccine.

This clonotype was counted at least ten times. J is TRBJ2-6 and V is TRBV7-2; D is uncertain. This CDR3 has 14 residues. V was clipped by 4 bases and J by 0 bases, with 4 bases between them. The germline V gene encodes CDR1 SGHTA and CDR2 FQGNSA. The CDR3 DNA is TGTGCCAGCAGCTCTCACTCTGGGGCCAACGTCCTGACTTTC. Its protein is CASSSHSGANVLTF.

This clonotype was seen more than once but under ten times. A single base separates this from a much larger clone, so it may be a read error. The genes are TRBV12-3 or TRBV12-4 and TRBJ1-1; D possibly corresponds to TRBD1 (6 bases). The V gene lost 5 bases and the J gene lost 11 bases, with 21 bases spanning the gap. The CDR3 spans 14 residues. CDR3 bases: TGTGCCAGCAGTCCCCGATCCTGGGGGCGCGACGCTTTCTTT. This translates into CASSPRSWGRDAFF.

The rearrangement uses TRBV3-1 and TRBJ1-2, with D possibly TRBD1 on 5 matching bases. The V end was cut by 5 bases, the J end by 8 bases, with 9 bases between. Germline V gene sequence: CDR1 LGHDT, CDR2 YNNKEL (reference sequence). This CDR3 region has 11 residues. CDR3 residues: CASSVQGGYTF. CDR3 DNA sequence: TGTGCCAGCAGCGTGCAGGGAGGCTACACCTTC.

In this sample, this clonotype turned up many times. The V gene is TRBV12-3 or TRBV12-4, the J gene TRBJ1-2; D ambiguous. There are 12 residues in the CDR3. The germline V and J ends were trimmed by 6 bases and 8 bases, with 13 bases remaining between them. CDR3 nucleotides: TGTGCCAGCAGCACACAGATAGGGGGCTACACCTTC. It encodes CASSTQIGGYTF.

This chain uses TRBV10-3 with TRBJ2-6; D remains ambiguous. Looked up from germline, CDR1 is ENHRY and CDR2 is SYGVKD. The CDR3 has 16 amino acids. V was pared by 5 bases and J by 0 bases, with 11 bases between. The CDR3 protein is CAISPVWSSGANVLTF. CDR3 DNA: TGTGCCATCAGTCCTGTGTGGAGCTCTGGGGCCAACGTCCTGACTTTC.

This clonotype was counted between two and nine times. The chain links TRBV19 to TRBJ2-5; D remains ambiguous. The germline gives CDR1 LNHDA, CDR2 SQIVND (reference sequence). The V end lost 10 bases, the J end lost 1 base, and 13 bases lay between the germline ends. CDR3 length equals 13 residues. The CDR3 loop is CATAEGPQETQYF. Here the CDR3 DNA reads TGTGCCACCGCAGAAGGACCCCAAGAGACCCAGTACTTC.

In its sample, this clonotype was seen many times. The chain is built from TRBV5-1 and TRBJ1-1; D might be TRBD1 (6 bases). Germline lookup yields CDR1 SGHRS and CDR2 YFSETQ. This CDR3 spans 15 amino acids. Trimming removed 0 bases at V and 4 bases at J, with 13 bases between. The CDR3 is CASSLDGRGPTEAFF. The CDR3 DNA reads TGCGCCAGCAGCTTGGACGGCAGGGGACCCACTGAAGCTTTCTTT.

This clonotype was detected many times. The chain employs TRBV4-3 and TRBJ2-3; D remains unclear. Trimming removed 1 base from V and 5 bases from J, with 16 bases in between. The CDR3 has 16 amino acids. Germline-derived CDR1 and CDR2 are LGHNA and YSLEER. The chain's CDR3 is CASSQGPPVQGDTQYF. In nucleotides, the CDR3 is TGCGCCAGCAGCCAAGGTCCCCCCGTACAAGGAGATACGCAGTATTTT.

This clonotype was picked up a small number of times. The V and J genes are TRBV2 and TRBJ2-3; 7 nucleotides match TRBD1. This CDR3 spans 15 amino acids. The germline gives CDR1 SNHLY, CDR2 FYNNEI. Losses at the gene ends were 4 bases for V and 4 bases for J; bases not matched to a gene: 8. In nucleotides, the CDR3 is TGTGCCAGCAGTGTACAGGGGTTTAACGCAGATACGCAGTATTTT. Its translation: CASSVQGFNADTQYF. The whole variable domain, remainder taken from reference TRBV2 and TRBJ2-3, is EPEVTQTPSHQVTQMGQEVILRCVPISNHLYFYWYRQILGQKVEFLVSFYNNEISEKSEIFDDQFSVERPDGSNFTLKIRSTKLEDSAMYFCASSVQGFNADTQYFGPGTRLTVL.

V usage is TRBV5-4 and J usage is TRBJ1-1, with a weak D call TRBD1 (5 bases). Germline V gene lookup returns CDR1 SGHNT and CDR2 YYREEE (reference sequence). The germline V and J ends were trimmed by 4 bases and 4 bases, with 14 bases remaining between them. The CDR3 extends over 14 amino acids. The chain's CDR3 is CASSPGGVGTEAFF. The CDR3 coding sequence is TGTGCCAGCAGCCCCGGAGGGGTGGGCACTGAAGCTTTCTTT.

In its sample, this clonotype was seen a few times. J is TRBJ2-3 and V is TRBV5-1; D unclear. The CDR3 spans 13 residues. The germline V gene encodes CDR1 SGHRS and CDR2 YFSETQ. With 2 bases removed from V and 2 bases from J, the gap between germline ends came to 6 bases. CDR3 sequence reads: CASSFTITDTQYF. CDR3 nucleotides: TGCGCCAGCAGCTTTACCATCACAGATACGCAGTATTTT. The full variable domain, completed using reference TRBV5-1 and TRBJ2-3, is KAGVTQTPRYLIKTRGQQVTLSCSPISGHRSVSWYQQTPGQGLQFLFEYFSETQRNKGNFPGRFSGRQFSNSRSEMNVSTLELGDSALYLCASSFTITDTQYFGPGTRLTVL.

This clonotype was observed a handful of times. The chain employs TRBV2 and TRBJ2-3, with TRBD2 as a possible D gene (7 bases). The CDR3 is 13 amino acids. Germline assignment: CDR1 SNHLY and CDR2 FYNNEI. Deletions cut 7 bases from V and 4 bases from J, with 12 bases between. This CDR3 is CASTPGGPDTQYF. The CDR3 nucleotides are TGTGCCAGCACGCCGGGGGGCCCAGATACGCAGTATTTT.

The rearrangement uses TRBV20-1 and TRBJ2-2, with D unclear. CDR1 is DFQATT, CDR2 SNEGSKA, per germline (reference sequence). The CDR3 is made up of 11 amino acids. V lost 6 bases and J lost 4, with 6 bases in between. CDR3 in DNA: TGCAGTGCCCCGACCACCGGGGAGCTGTTTTTT. Protein sequence: CSAPTTGELFF.

This clonotype came up many times. V usage is TRBV5-1 and J usage is TRBJ2-3, with D possibly called TRBD1 or TRBD2 (5 bases each). Germline CDR1 reads SGHRS; CDR2 reads YFSETQ. V gave up 7 bases and J gave up 0 bases, with 15 bases separating them. The CDR3 loop spans 15 amino acids. Here the CDR3 DNA reads TGCGCCAGCGCGCCGGACTGGGGGAGCACAGATACGCAGTATTTT. Residues: CASAPDWGSTDTQYF.

The V gene is TRBV7-2, the J gene TRBJ2-7, with D maybe TRBD1 (6 bases). This CDR3 is 14 amino acids long. V lost 3 bases, J lost 6 bases, and 15 bases lay in between. Germline assignment: CDR1 SGHTA and CDR2 FQGNSA. The CDR3 DNA is TGTGCCAGCAGCTTTAACAGGGTTTGGTGCGAGCAGTACGTC. Protein sequence: CASSFNRVWCEQYV.

This clonotype was counted a few times. The V call is TRBV19, the J call TRBJ2-2; tentatively, D is TRBD1 or TRBD2 (5 bases each). V gave up 4 bases and J gave up 3 bases, with 12 bases separating them. The germline V gene encodes CDR1 LNHDA and CDR2 SQIVND (reference sequence). CDR3 size: 15 residues. The CDR3 spells CASSRGVQDTGELFF. Written as DNA, the CDR3 is TGTGCCAGTAGTAGAGGGGTTCAGGACACCGGGGAGCTGTTTTTT.

This rearrangement joins TRBV6-2 or TRBV6-3 to TRBJ1-2; no reliable D call. Germline V gene sequence: CDR1 MNHEY, CDR2 SVGEGT. The CDR3 totals 13 residues. Trimming pared 8 bases from V and 3 bases from J, leaving 13 bases between. CDR3 amino acids: CASLPGSYYGYTF. The CDR3, as DNA: TGTGCCAGCCTGCCGGGGTCATACTATGGCTACACCTTC.

This clonotype was seen more than once but under ten times. This rearrangement joins TRBV3-1 to TRBJ2-2, with TRBD1 matching 7 bases. V dropped 5 bases and J dropped 3; count of bases not matched to a gene: 15. The CDR3 is 18 amino acids. CDR1 and CDR2 from the germline V gene are LGHDT and YNNKEL (reference sequence). CDR3 in amino acids: CASSSWRLAGGYTGELFF. As DNA, the CDR3 is TGTGCCAGCAGCTCCTGGAGGTTGGCAGGGGGTTACACCGGGGAGCTGTTTTTT.